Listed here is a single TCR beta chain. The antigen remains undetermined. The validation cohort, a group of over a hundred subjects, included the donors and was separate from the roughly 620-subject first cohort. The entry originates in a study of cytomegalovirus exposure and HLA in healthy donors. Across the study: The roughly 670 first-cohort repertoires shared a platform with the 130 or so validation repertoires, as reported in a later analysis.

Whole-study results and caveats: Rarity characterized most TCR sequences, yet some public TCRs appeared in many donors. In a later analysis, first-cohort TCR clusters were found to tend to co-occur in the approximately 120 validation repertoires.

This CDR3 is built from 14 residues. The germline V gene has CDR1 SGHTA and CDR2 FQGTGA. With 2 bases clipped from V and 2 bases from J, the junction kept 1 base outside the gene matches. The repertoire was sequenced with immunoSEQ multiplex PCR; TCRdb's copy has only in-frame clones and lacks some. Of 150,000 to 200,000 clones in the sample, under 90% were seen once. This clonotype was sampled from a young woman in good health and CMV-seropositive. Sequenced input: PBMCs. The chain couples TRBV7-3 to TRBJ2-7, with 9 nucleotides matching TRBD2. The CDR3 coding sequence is TGTGCCAGCAGCTTATCTAGCGGGGCCTACGAGCAGTACTTC. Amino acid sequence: CASSLSSGAYEQYF. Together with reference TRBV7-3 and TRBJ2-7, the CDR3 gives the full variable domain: GAGVSQTPSNKVTEKGKYVELRCDPISGHTALYWYRQSLGQGPEFLIYFQGTGAADDSGLPNDRFFAVRPEGSVSTLKIQRTERGDSAVYLCASSLSSGAYEQYFGPGTRLTVT.